These T cell receptor beta chains were read from a single sample in a study of radiation and T cells in renal cell carcinoma. Clones were read by immunoSEQ multiplex PCR, and TCRdb kept only the in-frame ones, dropping some. In the table there are around 100,000 clones, roughly 84% of which are singletons. The sample here was blood, taken from a patient whose treatment included radiotherapy and nephrectomy. The source is a man between 60 and 75 years old with renal cell carcinoma. The CDR3 runs from the conserved cysteine through the conserved F or W. A D gene is named only where the DNA matches it firmly. Expanded clones are given a class, and other clones once, few, many or no size at all.

J gene,CDR3 length,clone size,D gene,V gene,CDR3 protein,CDR3 DNA
TRBJ2-3,16,.,TRBD2,TRBV27,CASRPQRDGGTDTQYF,TGTGCCAGCAGGCCTCAGCGGGATGGGGGCACAGATACGCAGTATTTT
TRBJ2-1,17,.,.,TRBV7-9,CASSLARGLGSYNEQFF,TGTGCCAGCAGCTTAGCGCGGGGGCTCGGTTCCTACAATGAGCAGTTCTTC
TRBJ1-2,14,few,.,TRBV30,CAWSVTRGQDGYTF,TGTGCCTGGAGTGTAACCAGGGGCCAGGATGGCTACACCTTC
TRBJ2-2,14,.,.,TRBV28,CASYLRANTGELFF,TGTGCCTCGTACTTAAGGGCGAACACCGGGGAGCTGTTTTTT
TRBJ2-2,15,.,TRBD2,TRBV7-9,CASSLDSGRAAELFF,TGTGCCAGCAGCTTAGATAGCGGGAGGGCCGCGGAGCTGTTTTTT
TRBJ1-3,12,.,.,TRBV11-1,CASSLQGNTIYF,TGTGCCAGCAGCTTACAAGGAAACACCATATATTTT
TRBJ2-1,12,.,.,TRBV7-8,CASSPDYNEQFF,TGTGCCAGCAGCCCTGACTACAATGAGCAGTTCTTC
TRBJ2-7,14,.,TRBD2,TRBV5-1,CASSSREGDYEQYF,TGCGCCAGCAGCTCACGGGAGGGGGACTACGAGCAGTACTTC
TRBJ2-3,13,.,.,TRBV4-3,CASSQETRNTQYF,TGCGCCAGCAGCCAAGAAACACGGAATACGCAGTATTTT
TRBJ2-7,15,.,TRBD1,TRBV4-1,CASSQVTGVSYEQYF,TGCGCCAGCAGCCAAGTAACAGGGGTTTCCTACGAGCAGTACTTC
TRBJ2-5,16,.,.,TRBV5-1,CASSLAPGARGETQYF,TGCGCCAGCAGCTTGGCCCCAGGGGCACGGGGAGAGACCCAGTACTTC
TRBJ2-5,14,medium-sized,.,TRBV5-1,CASSLAAVQETQYF,TGCGCCAGCAGCTTGGCGGCGGTCCAAGAGACCCAGTACTTC
TRBJ2-7,15,.,TRBD2,TRBV11-2,CASSLLAGSSYEQYF,TGTGCCAGCAGCTTACTAGCGGGTAGCTCCTACGAGCAGTACTTC
TRBJ2-1,13,few,.,TRBV5-1,CASSLVGLREQFF,TGCGCCAGCAGCTTGGTCGGGCTCCGTGAGCAGTTCTTC
TRBJ2-4,16,.,.,TRBV6-5,CASSYSPPVEKNIQYF,TGTGCCAGCAGTTACTCCCCCCCGGTCGAAAAAAACATTCAGTACTTC
TRBJ2-7,14,.,TRBD2,TRBV28,CASLAGGISYEQYF,TGTGCCAGCTTAGCGGGAGGGATCTCCTACGAGCAGTACTTC
TRBJ1-3,15,many,.,TRBV2,CASSVRGGAGNTIYF,TGTGCCAGCAGTGTCAGAGGGGGGGCTGGAAACACCATATATTTT
TRBJ2-7,15,once,TRBD1,TRBV27,CASSSTGGRNYEQYF,TGTGCCAGCAGTTCGACAGGGGGCAGGAACTACGAGCAGTACTTC
TRBJ2-2,13,.,.,TRBV9,CASSRTSTGELFF,TGTGCCAGCAGCCGAACTAGCACCGGGGAGCTGTTTTTT
TRBJ2-2,12,.,.,TRBV6-1,CASTRDTGELFF,TGTGCCAGCACCAGAGACACCGGGGAGCTGTTTTTT
TRBJ1-5,12,.,.,TRBV29-1,CSSGRSNQPQHF,TGCAGCAGTGGACGTAGCAATCAGCCCCAGCATTTT
TRBJ1-2,15,.,.,TRBV28,CASAFGGAATGGYTF,TGTGCCAGCGCTTTTGGGGGGGCGGCCACAGGCGGCTACACCTTC
TRBJ2-7,15,.,TRBD2,TRBV7-2,CASSLFSGGSYEQYF,TGTGCCAGCAGCTTATTTAGCGGGGGCTCCTACGAGCAGTACTTC
TRBJ2-2,15,once,.,TRBV28,CASSLLGGNTGELFF,TGTGCCAGCAGTTTACTGGGCGGGAACACCGGGGAGCTGTTTTTT